This note documents a single TCR beta chain sequence. This sample stems from a study of blood T cell repertoires in COVID-19. In the study overall: Material from acute and convalescent COVID-19 was sourced from the United States, Italy and Spain.

Original processing methods: Scientists estimated how many nucleated cells there were by amplifying reference gene primers. Sequenced by immunoSEQ multiplex PCR; TCRdb stores in-frame clones only, minus some. That table is the source of V, J and clone size, and D and trimming were worked out from the DNA. The sample shows 110,000 to 150,000 clones, approximately 80% of them seen only once. This TCR came from a human donor in a cohort sampled during active COVID-19. The material sequenced was peripheral blood.

The CDR3 DNA reads as TGTGCCAGCAGCCACCCCCCTAGCGGGAACCGTGAGCAGTTCTTC. As protein: CASSHPPSGNREQFF. V gene TRBV14 combines with J gene TRBJ2-1, with 9 nucleotides matching TRBD2. The junction had 9 bases not matched to a gene; V was cut back by 3 bases and J by 9 bases. CDR3 length: 15 amino acids. Germline CDR1 is SGHDN and CDR2 is FVKESK.